These T cell receptor beta chains were read from a single sample in a study of T cell responses to AZD1222 COVID-19 vaccine. Clones were sequenced by immunoSEQ multiplex PCR, and TCRdb holds only the in-frame ones, with some missing. This repertoire shows about 190,000 clones, 80% to 90% found once; its top ten account for less than 3%. This specimen was peripheral blood, taken on day 0 of MenACWY control vaccination. The receptors were sampled from an adult in good health. Both conserved end residues are part of each CDR3. Each record gives: J gene, V gene, CDR3 length, clone size, D gene, CDR3 protein, CDR3 DNA. A D gene is named only where the DNA matches it firmly. Clone sizes are given selectively: once, few, many, or a class where the clone is expanded.

>TRBJ2-1|TRBV18|16|-|-
CASSPPSSVNYNEQFF
TGTGCCAGCTCACCACCGTCTAGCGTGAATTACAATGAGCAGTTCTTC
>TRBJ1-1|TRBV15|13|-|-
CATSQGLNTEAFF
TGTGCCACCAGCCAGGGGTTGAACACTGAAGCTTTCTTT
>TRBJ2-7|TRBV6-4|14|-|TRBD2
CASSRLAGSYEQYF
TGTGCCAGCAGTCGACTAGCGGGATCCTACGAGCAGTACTTC
>TRBJ2-1|TRBV4-3|17|-|-
CASSYQQGGGRYNEQFF
TGCGCCAGCAGCTACCAGCAGGGGGGGGGCCGGTACAATGAGCAGTTCTTC
>TRBJ1-1|TRBV5-1|13|-|-
CASSLKPNTEAFF
TGCGCCAGCAGCTTGAAACCAAACACTGAAGCTTTCTTT
>TRBJ2-2|TRBV5-1|15|-|-
CASSLVVSGTGELFF
TGCGCCAGCAGCTTGGTAGTTTCTGGCACCGGGGAGCTGTTTTTT
>TRBJ1-1|TRBV28|12|-|-
CASSLFNTEAFF
TGTGCCAGCAGTCTGTTTAACACTGAAGCTTTCTTT
>TRBJ2-1|TRBV7-9|18|-|TRBD2
CASSPRRGEGGTNNEQFF
TGTGCCAGCAGCCCACGTCGGGGGGAGGGAGGGACCAACAATGAGCAGTTCTTC
>TRBJ1-2|TRBV4-2|15|-|-
CASSQDQRGNYGYTF
TGTGCCAGCAGCCAAGATCAGAGGGGTAACTATGGCTACACCTTC
>TRBJ1-1|TRBV11-2|12|-|-
CASSLGGWEAFF
TGTGCCAGCAGCTTAGGGGGATGGGAAGCTTTCTTT
>TRBJ2-6|TRBV19|19|once|-
CASSMFWVASSSGANVLTF
TGTGCCAGTAGTATGTTTTGGGTAGCGTCCAGCTCTGGGGCCAACGTCCTGACTTTC
>TRBJ1-1|TRBV30|12|-|-
CAWSAGYTEAFF
TGTGCCTGGAGCGCCGGGTACACTGAAGCTTTCTTT
>TRBJ1-5|TRBV6-1|15|-|-
CASSEGADEGQPQHF
TGTGCCAGCAGTGAAGGGGCCGATGAAGGTCAGCCCCAGCATTTT
>TRBJ2-1|TRBV3-1/TRBV3-2|16|-|TRBD1
CASSPKPGQGVDEQFF
TGTGCCAGCAGCCCCAAGCCGGGACAGGGTGTCGATGAGCAGTTCTTC
>TRBJ2-5|TRBV4-3|17|-|TRBD2
CASSLLAGGFGQETQYF
TGCGCCAGCAGCCTCCTAGCGGGGGGTTTTGGACAAGAGACCCAGTACTTC
>TRBJ2-1|TRBV9|14|-|-
CASSHSGSGNEQFF
TGTGCCAGCAGTCATTCAGGGTCGGGCAATGAGCAGTTCTTC
>TRBJ1-6|TRBV19|15|-|-
CASSAQGGYNSPLHF
TGTGCCAGTAGTGCGCAGGGTGGTTATAATTCACCCCTCCACTTT
>TRBJ2-4|TRBV2|14|-|-
CASSNVLAKNIQYF
TGTGCCAGCTCGAACGTGCTAGCCAAAAACATTCAGTACTTC
>TRBJ1-1|TRBV7-8|13|-|-
CASSPLRYTEAFF
TGTGCCAGCAGCCCACTCAGGTACACTGAAGCTTTCTTT
>TRBJ2-1|TRBV10-3|12|-|TRBD2
CAIGLALNEQFF
TGTGCCATCGGACTAGCCCTCAATGAGCAGTTCTTC
>TRBJ2-1|TRBV28|13|-|TRBD1
CASTSRDSFSQFF
TGTGCCAGCACCTCCCGGGACAGCTTCTCACAGTTCTTC
>TRBJ2-1|TRBV7-6|15|-|TRBD1
CASAFRDRGNNEQFF
TGTGCCAGCGCCTTCCGGGACAGGGGGAACAATGAGCAGTTCTTC
>TRBJ2-7|TRBV6-6|14|once|TRBD1
CASSLTGVGYEQYF
TGTGCCAGCAGTTTGACAGGGGTTGGGTACGAGCAGTACTTC
>TRBJ1-2|TRBV28|14|few|TRBD1
CASSEIRDSYGYTF
TGTGCCAGCAGTGAAATCCGGGACAGCTATGGCTACACCTTC
>TRBJ1-2|TRBV15|14|-|-
CATSRVTGLDGYTF
TGTGCCACCAGCAGAGTCACGGGGCTTGATGGCTACACCTTC
>TRBJ2-4|TRBV5-5|14|-|-
CASSQTLAKNIQYF
TGTGCCAGCAGCCAGACACTAGCCAAAAACATTCAGTACTTC
>TRBJ2-5|TRBV11-3|14|once|-
CASSQDKRDETQYF
TGTGCCAGCAGTCAAGACAAGAGGGATGAGACCCAGTACTTC
>TRBJ2-5|TRBV3-1/TRBV3-2|14|-|TRBD2
CASSRRGGQETQYF
TGTGCCAGCAGCCGACGGGGGGGCCAAGAGACCCAGTACTTC
>TRBJ2-1|TRBV19|15|once|TRBD2
CASRPGTSLRNEQFF
TGTGCCAGTAGGCCCGGGACTAGCCTTAGGAATGAGCAGTTCTTC
>TRBJ2-1|TRBV27|15|-|-
CASSLSVYTNNEQFF
TGTGCCAGCAGTTTATCGGTTTACACCAACAATGAGCAGTTCTTC
>TRBJ1-3|TRBV6-5|15|few|-
CASSPRVDIGNTIYF
TGTGCCAGCAGCCCGCGTGTAGACATTGGAAACACCATATATTTT
>TRBJ1-2|TRBV28|15|-|TRBD1
CASRFGGTGPYGYTF
TGTGCCAGCAGATTCGGAGGGACAGGACCCTATGGCTACACCTTC
>TRBJ2-1|TRBV30|13|-|-
CAWSRGVVSEQFF
TGTGCCTGGAGTAGAGGAGTAGTGAGTGAGCAGTTCTTC
>TRBJ2-7|TRBV5-4|16|-|TRBD2
CASSSRPTMRGGGQYF
TGTGCCAGCAGCTCCAGACCCACTATGCGGGGGGGCGGGCAGTACTTC
>TRBJ1-5|TRBV30|14|-|-
CAWSVKQHNQPQHF
TGTGCCTGGAGTGTGAAACAGCACAATCAGCCCCAGCATTTT
>TRBJ1-1|TRBV7-9|16|-|TRBD1
CASSERQGGMNTEAFF
TGTGCCAGCAGCGAGCGACAGGGGGGCATGAACACTGAAGCTTTCTTT
>TRBJ2-7|TRBV30|14|-|-
CAWRNSGGSYEQYF
TGTGCCTGGAGGAACAGTGGGGGGTCCTACGAGCAGTACTTC
>TRBJ1-2|TRBV9|16|few|-
CASSVGTFAGTYGYTF
TGTGCCAGCAGCGTCGGTACCTTCGCCGGGACGTATGGCTACACCTTC
>TRBJ2-7|TRBV6-6|11|few|-
CASAAGYEQYF
TGTGCCAGCGCGGCGGGCTACGAGCAGTACTTC
>TRBJ1-5|TRBV19|13|-|TRBD1
CASSGDRVQPQHF
TGTGCCAGTAGTGGGGACAGGGTGCAGCCCCAGCATTTT
>TRBJ2-3|TRBV7-2|16|-|-
CASSLAGGRPGDTQYF
TGTGCCAGCAGCTTAGCCGGCGGACGCCCGGGGGATACGCAGTATTTT
>TRBJ1-2|TRBV14|15|-|-
CASSQVQVPRYGYTF
TGTGCCAGCAGCCAAGTACAGGTGCCCCGATATGGCTACACCTTC
>TRBJ2-1|TRBV27|18|-|TRBD1
CASNLDRGRSLTGDEQFF
TGTGCCAGCAATCTGGACAGGGGGCGCAGTTTAACCGGCGATGAGCAGTTCTTC
>TRBJ2-2|TRBV6-2/TRBV6-3|11|-|-
CASSSSGELFF
TGTGCCAGCAGCTCCTCCGGGGAGCTGTTTTTT
>TRBJ2-3|TRBV30|15|-|-
CAWTTGGASTDTQYF
TGTGCCTGGACCACTGGGGGGGCAAGCACAGATACGCAGTATTTT